A selection of T cell receptor beta chains follows, all from one sample in a study of T cell changes during pregnancy in multiple sclerosis. The protocol was immunoSEQ multiplex PCR, while the TCRdb copy is restricted to in-frame clones and leaves out a portion. Counted here are 35,000 to 45,000 clones, about 91% occurring once; the ten biggest clones make up 7.8%. This specimen was CD8+ T cells from peripheral blood mononuclear cells, taken before pregnancy. These receptor sequences come from a female donor with multiple sclerosis, enrolled in a pregnancy study. CDR3s include the opening cysteine and the closing phenylalanine or tryptophan. A D gene is named only where the DNA matches it firmly. Size tells how often a clone was seen (once, few, many) or the class of an expanded clone, and some rows leave it out.

length,size,V,J,D,DNA,CDR3
15,-,TRBV28,TRBJ1-3,-,TGTGCCAGCAGCCCCTGGGGGCTCTCTGGAAACACCATATATTTT,CASSPWGLSGNTIYF
18,-,TRBV5-1,TRBJ2-1,TRBD2,TGCGCCAGCAGCTTGGCCGTCTCTAGCGGGAGGCATGACAATGAGCAGTTCTTC,CASSLAVSSGRHDNEQFF
15,-,TRBV27,TRBJ2-1,TRBD1,TGTGCCAGCACCAAGGGACAGGACTCCTACAATGAGCAGTTCTTC,CASTKGQDSYNEQFF
14,-,TRBV4-1,TRBJ1-1,TRBD1,TGCGCCAGCAGCCAGAGCGCCGGGACAGGCGAAGCTTTCTTT,CASSQSAGTGEAFF
13,-,TRBV27,TRBJ1-2,-,TGTGCCAGCAGTTTCCAGGGGTGGAATGGCTACACCTTC,CASSFQGWNGYTF
14,-,TRBV28,TRBJ1-1,TRBD1,TGTGCCAGCAGTTACAGGGGGCTGCGGACTGAAGCTTTCTTT,CASSYRGLRTEAFF
15,-,TRBV6-5,TRBJ2-5,TRBD2,TGTGCCAGCAGTCTGACTAGCGGGAGTGTCGGGACCCAGTACTTC,CASSLTSGSVGTQYF
15,-,TRBV29-1,TRBJ2-7,TRBD2,TGCAGCGCCGGAGGCAGGGAGGGGCTCTCCTACGAGCAGTACTTC,CSAGGREGLSYEQYF
19,-,TRBV28,TRBJ2-1,-,TGTGCCAGCAGTTTGCCCCCTTGGAAGCGCCAAGGCACCTACAATGAGCAGTTCTTC,CASSLPPWKRQGTYNEQFF
17,once,TRBV27,TRBJ2-1,-,TGTGCCAGCAGTGCGGCTCAGGGTTTTTCGGCCTACAATGAGCAGTTCTTC,CASSAAQGFSAYNEQFF
12,-,TRBV7-9,TRBJ2-1,-,TGTGCCAGCACCCCCGGCGGGCATGAGCAGTTCTTC,CASTPGGHEQFF
11,once,TRBV29-1,TRBJ2-7,-,TGCAGCGTTGGACGGGAGCACGAGCAGTACTTC,CSVGREHEQYF
15,-,TRBV27,TRBJ2-1,-,TGTGCCAGCAGTTTAGGGACATCAGTATACAATGAGCAGTTCTTC,CASSLGTSVYNEQFF
15,-,TRBV7-2,TRBJ2-5,TRBD1,TGTGCCAGCAGCTCGGGGACAGGGGCGGGAGAGACCCAGTACTTC,CASSSGTGAGETQYF
15,-,TRBV6-1,TRBJ2-3,-,TGTGCCAGCAGTTTTTCCAACGGAGGCACAGATACGCAGTATTTT,CASSFSNGGTDTQYF
13,-,TRBV13,TRBJ1-1,-,TGTGCCAGCAGCACTCAGGGGAACACTGAAGCTTTCTTT,CASSTQGNTEAFF
14,-,TRBV27,TRBJ2-5,-,TGTGCCAGCAGTCCCGTGGTGAGTCCCGAGACCCAGTACTTC,CASSPVVSPETQYF